These 24 T cell receptor beta chains were all obtained from the same sample, sequenced in a study of blood T cell repertoires in COVID-19. Generated by immunoSEQ multiplex PCR, the TCRdb table keeps only in-frame clones and is missing some. The sample lists fewer than 60,000 clones, around four fifths occurring once. The sequenced material came from peripheral blood. The source is a man between 60 and 70 years old with COVID-19, enrolled during active disease.

V and J are TRBV19 and TRBJ1-5; 8 bases line up with TRBD1. Trimming removed 0 bases from V and 6 bases from J; junction bases left unmatched: 4. CDR1 and CDR2 (germline): LNHDA, SQIVND (reference sequence). This CDR3 is 15 amino acids long. The CDR3 nucleotides are TGTGCCAGTAGTATAGACGGGACAGGAATTCAGCCCCAGCATTTT. Its protein is CASSIDGTGIQPQHF. Drawing the rest from reference TRBV19 and TRBJ1-5, the complete variable domain is DGGITQSPKYLFRKEGQNVTLSCEQNLNHDAMYWYRQDPGQGLRLIYYSQIVNDFQKGDIAEGYSVSREKKESFPLTVTSAQKNPTAFYLCASSIDGTGIQPQHFGDGTRLSIL.

The V call is TRBV12-2, the J call TRBJ2-7; the table gives TRBD2 as D, unverified against the DNA. TRBV12-2 is designated a pseudogene. CDR3 length: 19 amino acids. DNA of the CDR3: TGTGCAAGTCGCCACAGGGCCCGGCGGCCGGGACTAGCGAGTTACGAGCAGTACTTC. It yields the protein CASRHRARRPGLASYEQYF.

The V gene is TRBV6-2 or TRBV6-3, the J gene TRBJ2-3; 8 nucleotides match TRBD2. The CDR3 loop spans 13 amino acids. The junction had 10 bases not matched to a gene; V was cut back by 5 bases and J by 12 bases. Germline V gene lookup returns CDR1 MNHEY and CDR2 SVGEGT. CDR3 region: CASSIPGGGRQYF. The CDR3 coding sequence is TGTGCCAGCAGTATTCCCGGGGGGGGGCGTCAGTATTTT.

The rearrangement joins TRBV19 to TRBJ1-2, with 7 bases matching TRBD1. The V and J ends lost 1 base and 5 bases, in that order; junction bases with no gene match: 22. Germline values: CDR1 LNHDA, CDR2 SQIVND (reference sequence). The CDR3 has 20 amino acids. In nucleotides, the CDR3 is TGTGCCAGTAGTATAGCAAGGAGGGGTAACAACCAGGGGGGTTTGTATGGCTACACCTTC. This gives the protein CASSIARRGNNQGGLYGYTF.

The rearrangement joins TRBV5-4 to TRBJ2-5; D is perhaps TRBD2 (7 bases). Germline lookup yields CDR1 SGHNT and CDR2 YYREEE (reference sequence). The length of the CDR3 is 16 residues. With 2 bases removed from V and 2 bases from J, the gap between germline ends came to 16 bases. The CDR3 nucleotides read TGTGCCAGCAGCTTTAACGCGGGGGCCCCGCAAGAGACCCAGTACTTC. It yields the protein CASSFNAGAPQETQYF.

This sequence joins TRBV18 and TRBJ2-1, with 10 bases identical to TRBD1. This CDR3 has 15 amino acids. The V segment lost 2 bases and the J segment 6 bases; nucleotides outside the gene matches: 4. In germline, CDR1 is KGHSH, CDR2 LQKENI. CDR3 sequence (DNA): TGTGCCAGCTCACCAGGGACAGGGGATCGCAATGAGCAGTTCTTC. This gives the protein CASSPGTGDRNEQFF.

The chain recombines TRBV5-6 with TRBJ1-4; 7 nucleotides line up with TRBD1. CDR3 length: 14 amino acids. J was trimmed by 8 bases and V by 0 bases; bases with no gene match: 4. Germline CDR1 SGHDT, CDR2 YYEEEE. CDR3 amino acids: CASSLESTGEKLFF. CDR3 DNA: TGTGCCAGCAGCTTGGAATCGACAGGGGAAAAACTGTTTTTT.

This rearrangement joins TRBV2 to TRBJ2-1, with 14 bases matching TRBD2. Losses at the gene ends were 6 bases for V and 0 bases for J; bases not matched to a gene: 4. The CDR3 length is 17 residues. Germline V gene lookup returns CDR1 SNHLY and CDR2 FYNNEI. As DNA, the CDR3 is TGTGCCAGCAGGCGACTAGCGGGAGGGAGCTCCTACAATGAGCAGTTCTTC. Its protein is CASRRLAGGSSYNEQFF.

This chain connects TRBV2 to TRBJ1-4; D is possibly TRBD1 (5 bases). The germline V and J ends were trimmed by 1 base and 7 bases, with 13 bases remaining between them. Germline CDR1 reads SNHLY; CDR2 reads FYNNEI. The CDR3 spans 15 residues. The chain's CDR3 is CASSEEGQQGEKLFF. Written as DNA, the CDR3 is TGTGCCAGCAGTGAAGAAGGCCAGCAGGGTGAAAAACTGTTTTTT. The whole variable domain, remainder taken from reference TRBV2 and TRBJ1-4, is EPEVTQTPSHQVTQMGQEVILRCVPISNHLYFYWYRQILGQKVEFLVSFYNNEISEKSEIFDDQFSVERPDGSNFTLKIRSTKLEDSAMYFCASSEEGQQGEKLFFGSGTQLSVL.

With regard to this clone: At one of its ends the junction is not consistent with the germline gene, which may arise from a read error. Other DNA sequences in this sample translate to the same CDR3. The gene calls are TRBV5-5 and TRBJ2-3; D is possibly TRBD2 (7 bases). Germline V gene sequence: CDR1 SGHKS, CDR2 YYEKEE (reference sequence). There are 16 residues in the CDR3. CDR3 bases: TGTGCCCGCAGCTTGGGCGGGGGCGGCCGGGCCCTCCCTGGGTATTTT. Protein: CARSLGGGGRALPGYF.

The chain employs TRBV4-1 and TRBJ1-6; D call uncertain. The germline V gene encodes CDR1 MGHRA and CDR2 YSYEKL. V lost 1 base and J 10 bases, leaving 5 bases between the germline ends. CDR3 length: 12 residues. The CDR3 sequence: CASSQGPSPLHF. The CDR3 DNA reads as TGCGCCAGCAGCCAAGGTCCATCACCCCTCCACTTT.

The rearrangement uses TRBV5-1 and TRBJ1-2, with TRBD1 matching 10 bases. The CDR3 is made up of 13 amino acids. V trimming: 4 bases; J trimming: 8 bases; junction bases outside the gene matches: 5. Germline-derived CDR1 and CDR2 are SGHRS and YFSETQ. CDR3 DNA: TGCGCCAGCAGCCCGGACAGGGGGGGAGGCTACACCTTC. Amino acid sequence: CASSPDRGGGYTF.

The chain is built from TRBV5-4 and TRBJ1-1, with TRBD1 identical over 8 bases. The V and J ends lost 4 bases and 1 base, in that order; junction bases with no gene match: 6. The CDR3 length is 15 residues. In germline, CDR1 is SGHNT, CDR2 YYREEE (reference sequence). The CDR3 here is CASSPAQGANTEAFF. Here the CDR3 DNA reads TGTGCCAGCAGCCCGGCCCAGGGGGCGAACACTGAAGCTTTCTTT.

This chain connects TRBV19 to TRBJ1-2; 9 bases map to TRBD1. This CDR3 is 15 amino acids long. The J segment lost 6 bases and the V segment lost 6 bases, leaving 11 bases of the junction unmatched. Per the germline V gene, CDR1 is LNHDA and CDR2 is SQIVND (reference sequence). The CDR3 region has the DNA TGTGCCAGTAGCCCACAACAGGGGGCTCGGCATGGCTACACCTTC. Protein: CASSPQQGARHGYTF.

The chain has TRBV10-3 and TRBJ1-2; D unclear. Trimming took 10 bases from V and 5 from J, leaving 23 bases between them. This CDR3 is 15 amino acids long. The germline CDR1 and CDR2 sequences are ENHRY and SYGVKD. The CDR3 region has the DNA TGTGCCACCGACATAGGGAACGGGGTTATTTATGGCTACACCTTC. This codes for CATDIGNGVIYGYTF.

This clone was counted a single time. V and J are TRBV18 and TRBJ1-5; tentative D call: TRBD1 (6 bases). CDR3 size: 16 residues. Germline loops: CDR1 KGHSH, CDR2 LQKENI. V lost 4 bases, J lost 0 bases, and 13 bases lay in between. CDR3 nucleotide sequence: TGTGCCAGCTCACTTCGGGACACTAATAGCAATCAGCCCCAGCATTTT. Protein product: CASSLRDTNSNQPQHF.

The chain recombines TRBV4-3 with TRBJ2-7; unclear D gene. The CDR3 is made up of 14 amino acids. Germline V gene lookup returns CDR1 LGHNA and CDR2 YSLEER. V lost 4 bases and J 0 bases, leaving 10 bases between the germline ends. CDR3 sequence reads: CASSRAVISYEQYF. The CDR3, as DNA: TGCGCCAGCAGCCGCGCGGTGATCTCCTACGAGCAGTACTTC.

The DNA of the CDR3 is TGTGCCAGTAGTACGGGGACAACTGGAAACACCATATATTTT. Protein: CASSTGTTGNTIYF. The chain uses TRBV19 and TRBJ1-3; possible D gene TRBD1, 6 bases. The CDR3 covers 14 residues. The V end lost 4 bases, the J end lost 2 bases, and 9 bases lay between the germline ends. CDR1 LNHDA and CDR2 SQIVND come from the germline V gene (reference sequence).

This clone has a handful of counts. The V gene is TRBV5-1, the J gene TRBJ2-1; D is unresolved. V was pared by 0 bases and J by 4 bases, with 8 bases between. Looked up from germline, CDR1 is SGHRS and CDR2 is YFSETQ. The CDR3 consists of 14 residues. In DNA, the CDR3 is TGCGCCAGCAGCTTGGCACTCGAATACAATGAGCAGTTCTTC. Protein: CASSLALEYNEQFF.

The chain couples TRBV3-1 (or the pseudogene TRBV3-2) to TRBJ1-6; tentatively, D is TRBD1 (5 bases). The CDR3 has 14 residues. CDR1 is LGHDT and CDR2 is YNNKEL in the germline V gene (reference sequence). The V gene lost 1 base and the J gene lost 7 bases, with 8 bases spanning the gap. The CDR3 reads CASSQGGLNSPLHF. DNA for the CDR3: TGTGCCAGCAGCCAAGGGGGCCTAAATTCACCCCTCCACTTT.

The J gene is TRBJ2-7, the V gene TRBV6-5; TRBD2 aligns across 7 bases. The J segment lost 6 bases and the V segment lost 5 bases, leaving 13 bases of the junction unmatched. The CDR3 consists of 15 residues. The V gene's germline CDR1 is MNHEY and CDR2 SVGAGI. The CDR3 sequence: CASSPAGTISTEQYF. The CDR3, as DNA: TGTGCCAGCAGTCCTGCCGGGACTATAAGTACCGAGCAGTACTTC.

The V gene is TRBV9, the J gene TRBJ2-3; possibly TRBD1 for D (6 bases). Germline V gene lookup returns CDR1 SGDLS and CDR2 YYNGEE. This CDR3 has 16 residues. The germline V and J ends were trimmed by 3 bases and 5 bases, with 19 bases remaining between them. In DNA, the CDR3 is TGTGCCAGCAGCGCAGGACCCCACAGGGCGGGAGATACGCAGTATTTT. Translated, it gives CASSAGPHRAGDTQYF.

CDR3 loop: CASASSSGGGISGYTF. CDR3 in DNA: TGCGCCAGCGCCAGCTCATCAGGGGGCGGTATTAGTGGCTACACCTTC. The chain recombines TRBV5-1 with TRBJ1-2; 8 bases are shared with TRBD1. Germline-derived CDR1 and CDR2 are SGHRS and YFSETQ. The CDR3 totals 16 residues. With 7 bases clipped from V and 7 bases from J, the junction kept 18 bases outside the gene matches.

The gene calls are TRBV6-5 and TRBJ2-5, with D possibly matching TRBD1 (5 bases). V gave up 7 bases and J gave up 3 bases, with 15 bases separating them. CDR1 MNHEY and CDR2 SVGAGI come from the germline V gene. The CDR3 loop spans 14 amino acids. The CDR3 loop is CASTPAAGKETQYF. The CDR3 nucleotides are TGTGCCAGCACCCCTGCGGCAGGGAAAGAGACCCAGTACTTC.